This TCR beta chain was obtained from a study of vaccination effects on CD4 cells after COVID-19. As for this clone: What it recognizes is unknown.

Only in-frame clones appear in the TCRdb table, and some are missing; sequencing was by immunoSEQ multiplex PCR. This table holds about 24,000 clones, approximately 76% found once. Antigen-specific CD4+ T cells were expanded (with viral peptide pools) by the ViraFEST assay ahead of sequencing. Culturing for roughly 10 days preceded CD4+ T cell isolation. A PCR test confirmed that the person had SARS-CoV-2 infection between March and December 2020. The sequencing used CD4+ T cells from PBMCs cultured with SARS-CoV-2 spike peptides, collected before COVID-19 vaccination. This receptor was identified in a human donor who had a prior SARS-CoV-2 infection.

The CDR3 sequence: CASSLDRGITEAFF. In nucleotides, the CDR3 is TGTGCCAGCAGCCTGGACAGGGGCATCACTGAAGCTTTCTTT. V usage is TRBV5-8 and J usage is TRBJ1-1, with 9 nucleotides matching TRBD1. Germline V gene data show CDR1 as SGHTS and CDR2 as YDEGEE. This CDR3 has 14 residues. The V gene end was trimmed by 4 bases and the J gene end by 4 bases; junction bases not matched to a gene: 5.